This T cell receptor beta chain appears in the sequencing data of a study of T cell responses to AZD1222 COVID-19 vaccine. Study-wide findings and caveats: A rise in Spike-specific TCR breadth and depth followed two AZD1222 doses. The repertoires were collected only after the peak T cell response. Donors were chiefly white British, with a greater number of females, and clonal diversity was perhaps underestimated. Regions 160-218 and 743-854 dominated among vaccine-associated CD4 TCRs spanning spike.

This CDR3 spans 14 amino acids. Per germline, CDR1 GTSNPN and CDR2 SVGIG (reference sequence). The ends were cut back, 3 bases at V and 8 bases at J, with 19 bases in the middle. Only in-frame clones appear in the TCRdb table, and some are missing; sequencing was by immunoSEQ multiplex PCR. The repertoire holds about 110,000 clones, with about 88% as singletons. This clone was observed once. The antigen remains undetermined. The material was peripheral blood, obtained on day 0 of AZD1222 vaccination. The sequence came from an adult in good health. V and J are TRBV30 and TRBJ1-1; possibly TRBD1 for D (5 bases). CDR3: CAWRQTDSVGEAFF. The DNA of the CDR3 is TGTGCCTGGAGACAAACTGACAGTGTGGGGGAAGCTTTCTTT.